The clone carrying this T cell receptor beta chain was counted between two and nine times. Its antigen remains unidentified. TCRdb re-called the RT-PCR reads through MiXCR, storing one row per CDR3 protein. Here the sample spans 430,000 or so distinct CDR3 sequences, over 9.5% being singletons. This entry is derived from a study of response to subunit inactivated influenza vaccine. Points from the study as a whole: Authors suggested each seasonal influenza vaccination recruits few new T cells.

Per the germline V gene, CDR1 is KGHSH and CDR2 is LQKENI. This CDR3 region has 14 residues. The V end was cut by 3 bases, the J end by 1 base, with 9 bases between. The receptor's source is a man aged 50-60 years who received an inactivated influenza vaccine. This sequence joins TRBV18 and TRBJ1-1; no reliable D call. The sample in question was PBMCs from blood, obtained roughly 6 weeks after vaccination. CDR3 sequence (DNA): TGTGCCAGCTCACCTAGGACGGAGAACACTGAAGCTTTCTTT. This codes for CASSPRTENTEAFF.